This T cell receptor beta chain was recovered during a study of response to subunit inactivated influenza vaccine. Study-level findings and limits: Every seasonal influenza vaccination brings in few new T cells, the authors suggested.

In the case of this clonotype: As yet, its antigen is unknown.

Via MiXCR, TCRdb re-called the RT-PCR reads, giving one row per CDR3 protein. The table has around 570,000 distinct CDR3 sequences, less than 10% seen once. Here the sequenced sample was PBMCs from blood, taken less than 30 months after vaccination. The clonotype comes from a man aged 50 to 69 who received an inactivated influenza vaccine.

The CDR3 sequence is CSVPGQSSYEQYF. In DNA form, the CDR3 reads TGCAGCGTTCCGGGACAGAGCTCCTACGAGCAGTACTTC. This chain joins TRBV29-1 and TRBJ2-7, with 7 positions matching TRBD1. CDR1 is SQVTM and CDR2 is ANQGSEA in the germline V gene. After removal of 5 bases from V and 0 bases from J, the junction contained 4 bases not matched to a gene. CDR3 length: 13 amino acids.